This T cell receptor (beta chain) appears in the sequencing data of a study of shared clonotypes between healthy human individuals. Germline CDR1 LGHNA, CDR2 YSLEER. The CDR3 length is 13 residues. Deletions cut 0 bases from V and 6 bases from J, with 9 bases between. CD8 cells classed as naive were CD45RO-negative and positively selected for CCR7, excluding terminally differentiated effector memory CD45RA+ cells. The assay used deep level. For sorted subsets, approximately 180 ng DNA per replicate equaled around 30,000 T cell genomes. TCRdb keeps only in-frame clones here, not all; method: immunoSEQ multiplex PCR. The data contain about 580,000 clones, roughly 98% of them singletons.

The sample comprised naive CD8+ T cells sorted from blood. This chain joins TRBV4-3 and TRBJ2-7; D gene unclear. The receptor was isolated from a man aged 25 to 45 in good health. The CDR3 DNA reads TGCGCCAGCAGCCAAGATACCACAGCCGAGCAGTACTTC. Encoded protein: CASSQDTTAEQYF.